Reported below is one TCR beta chain. This specimen belongs to a study of blood T cell repertoires in COVID-19. This table comes from immunoSEQ multiplex PCR, and its TCRdb copy is limited to in-frame clones, with some not included. This table holds more than 85,000 clones, approximately 84% found once. V lost 4 bases to trimming and J lost 1 base; unmatched junction nucleotides: 8. Germline CDR1 reads SGHDN; CDR2 reads FVKESK. This CDR3 is 18 amino acids long. The sequenced sample consisted of peripheral blood. The chain couples TRBV14 to TRBJ2-3, with 13 bases lining up with TRBD2. The sequence was obtained from a man older than 75 with active or convalescent COVID-19. The CDR3, as DNA: TGTGCCAGCAGCCGCCGACTAGCGGGGGGAATCGGCACAGATACGCAGTATTTT. It translates to CASSRRLAGGIGTDTQYF.